This T cell receptor beta chain is drawn from a study of beta chain features in type 1 diabetes. Study in general: Healthy donors and patients had similar age, gender and cell yields. All of the samples together had more than 95 million sorted cells examined. Points from the study as a whole: PCR might pick shorter templates more often, in the same way for patients and controls.

Investigators reverse transcribed all isolated RNA, so they sequenced expressed TCRB transcripts. Measured with immunoSEQ multiplex PCR; TCRdb has only the in-frame clones, and not every one. This sample yields 300,000 to 400,000 clones, of which roughly 8% are seen a single time; around 0.44% belongs to the top ten. Remarks on this clone: As yet, its antigen is unknown.

CDR3 length: 14 residues. Germline CDR1 and CDR2: SGHDT and YYEEEE. V shed 0 bases, J shed 12 bases, and the junction held 4 bases outside the gene matches. One heparinised draw, averaging about 110 mL, was taken per donor. The V gene is TRBV5-6, the J gene TRBJ2-4; 12 nucleotides align to TRBD2. The sequencing sample was made of central memory CD4+ T cells from blood. The TCR was taken from a woman aged 18-29 years in good health. The CDR3: CASSLGLAGVAQYF. CDR3 in DNA: TGTGCCAGCAGCTTGGGACTAGCGGGAGTTGCTCAGTACTTC.